These 6 T cell receptor beta chains came from one sample sequenced in a study of T cells in localized non-small cell lung cancer. Sequencing was performed with immunoSEQ multiplex PCR; in TCRdb, only in-frame clones are kept and a portion is missing. Of under 40,000 clones detected, nearly 80% appear once; the ten largest clones hold about 36%. The source material was peripheral blood, sampled before any cancer treatment. These receptors came from a male donor at least 60 years old with stage II squamous cell lung carcinoma.

The chain employs TRBV18 and TRBJ2-3; D not resolved. V lost 8 bases, J lost 2 bases, and 5 bases lay in between. CDR3 size: 11 residues. The V gene's germline CDR1 is KGHSH and CDR2 LQKENI. This CDR3 is CASAITDTQYF. As DNA, the CDR3 is TGTGCCAGCGCCATCACAGATACGCAGTATTTT.

This clone has only a few counts. The genes are TRBV27 and TRBJ2-7; 9 nucleotides line up with TRBD1. Trimming at V came to 7 bases and at J to 5 bases, leaving 9 bases not matched to a gene. CDR1 is MNHEY and CDR2 is SMNVEV in the germline V gene (reference sequence). CDR3 length: 14 amino acids. The CDR3 nucleotides are TGTGCCAGCACCCAGGGACAGGGAGCCCACGAGCAGTACTTC. Its translation is CASTQGQGAHEQYF.

This chain connects TRBV19 to TRBJ2-5; the match to TRBD1 covers 7 bases. V lost 4 bases and J lost 2; bases outside the gene matches: 10. CDR1 is LNHDA and CDR2 is SQIVND in the germline V gene (reference sequence). The CDR3 length is 16 residues. The CDR3 DNA is TGTGCCAGTAGTACCCTGACAGGGTTTCGACAAGAGACCCAGTACTTC. Protein product: CASSTLTGFRQETQYF.

The rearrangement links TRBV11-3 to TRBJ2-5; D is unresolved. CDR1 is SGHNT, CDR2 YENEEA, per germline. V was cut by 0 bases and J by 2 bases, with 1 base left in between. The length of the CDR3 is 12 residues. The CDR3 sequence is CASSLEQETQYF. The DNA for the CDR3 is TGTGCCAGCAGCTTAGAACAAGAGACCCAGTACTTC.

CDR3 sequence: CASSLGDRAYEQYF. The CDR3 DNA reads TGTGCCAGCAGTTTAGGGGACAGGGCTTACGAGCAGTACTTC. This rearrangement joins TRBV28 to TRBJ2-7; TRBD1 aligns across 9 bases. Losses at the gene ends were 2 bases for V and 4 bases for J; bases not matched to a gene: 3. There are 14 residues in the CDR3. CDR1 is MDHEN, CDR2 SYDVKM, per germline.

This clone was recorded a few times. The CDR3 DNA reads TGCGCCAGCAGCGGAGACAGGGGAGTGGAGCAGTACTTC. It codes for CASSGDRGVEQYF. The V and J genes are TRBV5-1 and TRBJ2-7; 8 nucleotides align to TRBD1. J gave up 7 bases and V 4 bases, and 7 bases lay outside the gene matches. In germline, CDR1 is SGHRS, CDR2 YFSETQ. The CDR3 runs to 13 residues.